The next 30 T cell receptor beta chains were all read from a single sample in a study of STAT5B mutations in CD4+ large granular lymphocyte leukemia. TCRdb's table, derived via immunoSEQ multiplex PCR, lists solely in-frame clones and lacks some. The sample has 34,000 or so clones, around four fifths seen once. The material sequenced was CD4+ T cells from blood buffy coats. The receptor set was obtained from a human donor in good health.

J is TRBJ2-1 and V is TRBV5-6; possible D gene TRBD2, 5 bases. V shed 2 bases and J shed 8 bases, with 5 bases lying between them. The CDR3 sequence is 11 residues long. Germline V gene data show CDR1 as SGHDT and CDR2 as YYEEEE. CDR3 sequence: CASSFGDEQFF. The CDR3 DNA reads as TGTGCCAGCAGCTTCGGGGATGAGCAGTTCTTC.

The chain uses TRBV5-1 and TRBJ2-7; D gene ambiguous. Germline V gene sequence: CDR1 SGHRS, CDR2 YFSETQ. The ends were cut back, 3 bases at V and 5 bases at J, with 18 bases in the middle. CDR3 length: 15 amino acids. The CDR3 DNA follows: TGCGCCAGCAGCTCGGTTGCGTCAGAGGCGGACGAGCAGTACTTC. It translates to CASSSVASEADEQYF.

The CDR3 nucleotides read TGTGCCAGCAGTCGGAACCAAGAGACCCAGTACTTC. Protein sequence: CASSRNQETQYF. The chain uses TRBV6-1 and TRBJ2-5; D call uncertain. Trimming pared 5 bases from V and 0 bases from J, leaving 4 bases between. This CDR3 has 12 amino acids. Germline V gives CDR1 MNHNS, CDR2 SASEGT.

This clone was found a few times. The V call is TRBV30, the J call TRBJ2-5; perhaps D is TRBD1 or TRBD2 (5 bases each). The CDR3 length is 13 residues. Germline V CDR1 and CDR2: GTSNPN, SVGIG (reference sequence). Deletions cut 4 bases from V and 4 bases from J, with 13 bases between. CDR3 in amino acids: CAWNPVGGETQYF. CDR3 nucleotide sequence: TGTGCCTGGAACCCTGTTGGGGGAGAGACCCAGTACTTC.

The V and J genes are TRBV5-4 and TRBJ2-3; 7 bases align to TRBD2. Germline CDR1 SGHNT, CDR2 YYREEE (reference sequence). The ends lost 4 bases at V and 5 bases at J; junction bases unmatched: 4. The CDR3 covers 13 residues. The CDR3 sequence: CASSPGRVDTQYF. The CDR3 DNA is TGTGCCAGCAGCCCTGGGAGGGTAGATACGCAGTATTTT.

The CDR3, as DNA: TGCGCCAGCAGCTTGGGAGACAGGTATAATGAAAAACTGTTTTTT. Protein sequence: CASSLGDRYNEKLFF. The V call is TRBV5-1, the J call TRBJ1-4, with D possibly TRBD1 on 6 matching bases. Germline V gene sequence: CDR1 SGHRS, CDR2 YFSETQ. V dropped 0 bases and J dropped 4 bases, with 10 bases sitting between them. The CDR3 sequence is 15 residues long.

This chain links TRBV4-3 with TRBJ2-1, with TRBD2 matching over 7 bases. Unmatched junction bases numbered 6, after V lost 1 base and J lost 0 bases. The CDR3 contains 17 residues. CDR1 is LGHNA, CDR2 YSLEER, per germline. For the CDR3, the DNA is TGCGCCAGCAGCCAAGTCCCTAGCGGCTCCTCCTACAATGAGCAGTTCTTC. Protein: CASSQVPSGSSYNEQFF.

J is TRBJ2-5 and V is TRBV7-2, with 8 nucleotides matching TRBD1. The CDR3 runs to 12 residues. With V trimmed by 8 bases and J by 5 bases, 4 bases remained unmatched. Germline values: CDR1 SGHTA, CDR2 FQGNSA. CDR3 in DNA: TGTGCCAGCTCCAGGGGGCGGGAGACCCAGTACTTC. The encoded protein is CASSRGRETQYF. Looking up the rest from reference TRBV7-2 and TRBJ2-5 gives the full variable domain: GAGVSQSPSNKVTEKGKDVELRCDPISGHTALYWYRQSLGQGLEFLIYFQGNSAPDKSGLPSDRFSAERTGGSVSTLTIQRTQQEDSAVYLCASSRGRETQYFGPGTRLLVL.

In this sample, this clone turned up once. This chain joins TRBV5-5 and TRBJ2-5, with D unresolved. The CDR3 totals 13 residues. Germline V gene sequence: CDR1 SGHKS, CDR2 YYEKEE (reference sequence). V lost 2 bases and J lost 4, with 9 bases in between. The CDR3 spells CASSLTGGETQYF. The CDR3 DNA is TGTGCCAGCAGCTTAACGGGCGGAGAGACCCAGTACTTC.

V gene TRBV18 combines with J gene TRBJ1-2; TRBD1 agrees at 7 bases. Per the germline V gene, CDR1 is KGHSH and CDR2 is LQKENI. After removal of 0 bases from V and 9 bases from J, the junction contained 1 base not matched to a gene. The CDR3 consists of 12 residues. As DNA, the CDR3 is TGTGCCAGCTCACCACCACAGGGGAGCTACACCTTC. It specifies CASSPPQGSYTF. The complete variable domain, with remaining parts taken from reference TRBV18 and TRBJ1-2, reads NAGVMQNPRHLVRRRGQEARLRCSPMKGHSHVYWYRQLPEEGLKFMVYLQKENIIDESGMPKERFSAEFPKEGPSILRIQQVVRGDSAAYFCASSPPQGSYTFGSGTRLTVV.

The chain uses TRBV5-4 and TRBJ1-1; D possibly corresponds to TRBD1 (6 bases). Per the germline V gene, CDR1 is SGHNT and CDR2 is YYREEE (reference sequence). The CDR3 length is 15 residues. Trimming cost V 3 bases and J 3 bases, with 15 bases left between them. In nucleotides, the CDR3 is TGTGCCAGCAGCTGGGGGGCAGGGCTCGACACTGAAGCTTTCTTT. Translating gives CASSWGAGLDTEAFF.

The V gene is TRBV9, the J gene TRBJ1-1, with D perhaps TRBD1 (5 bases). The V end was cut by 7 bases, the J end by 5 bases, with 21 bases between. This CDR3 is built from 15 residues. Germline lookup yields CDR1 SGDLS and CDR2 YYNGEE. CDR3 sequence reads: CASSRIQGVGTEAFF. The DNA of the CDR3 is TGTGCCAGCTCCCGAATCCAAGGGGTTGGAACTGAAGCTTTCTTT.

The rearrangement joins TRBV29-1 to TRBJ2-2; D remains ambiguous. This CDR3 spans 12 amino acids. The germline V gene has CDR1 SQVTM and CDR2 ANQGSEA. V lost 7 bases and J 4 bases, leaving 10 bases between the germline ends. CDR3 protein: CSGERSTGELFF. The CDR3 nucleotides read TGCAGCGGTGAGAGGAGCACCGGGGAGCTGTTTTTT.

The chain links TRBV7-2 to TRBJ2-5; D is ambiguous. With 1 base removed from V and 7 bases from J, the gap between germline ends came to 13 bases. Per germline, CDR1 SGHTA and CDR2 FQGNSA. The CDR3 is 14 amino acids. The CDR3 DNA is TGTGCCAGCAGCTTAGGCGGCCGGGCCATGACCCAGTACTTC. Translation: CASSLGGRAMTQYF.

The gene calls are TRBV6-5 and TRBJ1-5; D is uncertain. The CDR3 consists of 15 residues. Germline V gene data show CDR1 as MNHEY and CDR2 as SVGAGI. Trimming removed 0 bases at V and 1 base at J, with 7 bases between. The CDR3 sequence: CASSYSGESNQPQHF. The CDR3 nucleotides are TGTGCCAGCAGTTACTCTGGGGAAAGCAATCAGCCCCAGCATTTT.

The genes are TRBV30 and TRBJ1-5, with 7 nucleotides matching TRBD1. V lost 0 bases to trimming and J lost 7 bases; unmatched junction nucleotides: 9. The CDR3 is made up of 15 amino acids. Germline V gene lookup returns CDR1 GTSNPN and CDR2 SVGIG (reference sequence). This CDR3 reads CAWSVQGRGGQPQHF. The CDR3 DNA reads as TGTGCCTGGAGTGTACAGGGGAGGGGAGGACAGCCCCAGCATTTT.

V usage is TRBV10-1 and J usage is TRBJ2-5; D is perhaps TRBD1 or TRBD2 (5 bases each). The CDR3 length is 13 residues. Per germline, CDR1 WNHNN and CDR2 SYGVQD (reference sequence). Trimming took 6 bases from V and 0 from J, leaving 8 bases between them. In nucleotides, the CDR3 is TGCGCCAGCAGCGGGACCGACCAAGAGACCCAGTACTTC. Encoded protein: CASSGTDQETQYF.

The genes are TRBV9 and TRBJ2-3; TRBD1 matches 7 bases. The CDR3 covers 13 residues. Germline-derived CDR1 and CDR2 are SGDLS and YYNGEE. Losses at the gene ends were 4 bases for V and 8 bases for J; bases not matched to a gene: 7. The CDR3 loop reads CASSPRQGGTQYF. Written as DNA, the CDR3 is TGTGCCAGCAGCCCTCGACAGGGTGGTACGCAGTATTTT.

The chain carries TRBV27 and TRBJ2-2, with D perhaps TRBD2 (6 bases). V lost 3 bases and J 4 bases, leaving 9 bases between the germline ends. The CDR3 is made up of 14 amino acids. Germline-derived CDR1 and CDR2 are MNHEY and SMNVEV (reference sequence). The CDR3 protein is CASSLSSGTGELFF. The CDR3 coding sequence is TGTGCCAGCAGTTTGAGTAGCGGCACCGGGGAGCTGTTTTTT.

The V gene is TRBV6-5, the J gene TRBJ2-3; no clear D. The CDR3 loop spans 14 amino acids. V gave up 0 bases and J gave up 2 bases, with 6 bases separating them. Germline lookup yields CDR1 MNHEY and CDR2 SVGAGI. The CDR3 loop reads CASSYSLSTDTQYF. The DNA for the CDR3 is TGTGCCAGCAGTTACTCGCTTTCCACAGATACGCAGTATTTT.

This clone was recorded a few times. Here the CDR3 DNA reads TGTGCCAGCAGCCCCACGGGGGAGCCAACTAATGAAAAACTGTTTTTT. As protein: CASSPTGEPTNEKLFF. The rearrangement joins TRBV7-9 to TRBJ1-4, with D maybe TRBD1 (5 bases). CDR1 is SEHNR and CDR2 is FQNEAQ in the germline V gene (reference sequence). The length of the CDR3 is 16 residues. Trimming pared 5 bases from V and 0 bases from J, leaving 13 bases between.

The V and J genes are TRBV27 and TRBJ1-1, with D maybe TRBD1 (5 bases). Per germline, CDR1 MNHEY and CDR2 SMNVEV (reference sequence). CDR3 length: 12 residues. The germline V and J ends were trimmed by 2 bases and 8 bases, with 9 bases remaining between them. The CDR3 region has the DNA TGTGCCAGCAGTTTAGGGAGGGGAGAAGCTTTCTTT. It is translated as CASSLGRGEAFF.

Details on this clone: Because the CDR3 is missing its conserved closing phenylalanine or tryptophan, this is likely a read error. The limits of the CDR3 on the DNA are not certain, so only TCRdb's listed CDR3 is given. The chain joins TRBV15 to TRBJ1-2; the table calls TRBD1, which could not be checked here. In germline, CDR1 is LNHNV, CDR2 YYDKDF (reference sequence). The CDR3 extends over 12 residues, inclusive of both ends. CDR3 residues: CATSREVGPLVS.

V usage is TRBV29-1 and J usage is TRBJ2-7; possible D gene TRBD1, 5 bases. Trimming stripped 5 bases from V and 2 bases from J, with 16 bases between. The length of the CDR3 is 14 residues. CDR1 is SQVTM, CDR2 ANQGSEA, per germline. CDR3 sequence (DNA): TGCAGCGTTCGAAGAAACAGGTACCCCTACGAGCAGTACTTC. This encodes CSVRRNRYPYEQYF.

The gene calls are TRBV11-2 and TRBJ1-3; D is ambiguous. Per germline, CDR1 SGHAT and CDR2 FQNNGV. The CDR3 covers 15 residues. Trimming stripped 2 bases from V and 4 bases from J, with 12 bases between. CDR3 protein: CASSLIMGRGNTIYF. CDR3 bases: TGTGCCAGCAGCTTAATTATGGGGAGAGGAAACACCATATATTTT.

The chain carries TRBV7-8 and TRBJ2-1, with TRBD1 matching 9 bases. V was pared by 4 bases and J by 10 bases, with 8 bases of the junction left unmatched. CDR1 is SGHVS and CDR2 is FQNEAQ in the germline V gene. This CDR3 has 14 amino acids. CDR3 in DNA: TGTGCCAGCAGCTCTTACCGGGACAGGGCCGAGCAGTTCTTC. This sequence encodes CASSSYRDRAEQFF.

This clone was observed a single time. The chain uses TRBV4-1 and TRBJ2-7; the D is unclear. Between the trimmed V and J ends, which lost 1 base and 3 bases, there was a span of 13 bases. Germline V gene sequence: CDR1 MGHRA, CDR2 YSYEKL. This CDR3 comprises 15 residues. CDR3 protein: CASSQAPTFNYEQYF. The CDR3 DNA reads TGCGCCAGCAGCCAAGCCCCAACTTTCAACTACGAGCAGTACTTC.

The chain combines TRBV4-1 with TRBJ1-2; possibly TRBD1 for D (5 bases). Germline-derived CDR1 and CDR2 are MGHRA and YSYEKL. V shed 4 bases and J shed 0 bases, with 12 bases lying between them. There are 15 residues in the CDR3. The CDR3 DNA follows: TGCGCCAGCAGCCCCGCCCTGGGACCTAACTATGGCTACACCTTC. Its translation is CASSPALGPNYGYTF.

The V call is TRBV7-9, the J call TRBJ2-6; 9 bases fit TRBD1. This CDR3 comprises 16 residues. In germline, CDR1 is SEHNR, CDR2 FQNEAQ (reference sequence). Unmatched junction bases numbered 4, after V lost 6 bases and J lost 1 base. CDR3 loop: CASRTGGPSGANVLTF. CDR3 bases: TGTGCCAGCAGGACAGGGGGTCCATCTGGGGCCAACGTCCTGACTTTC. Supplemented by reference TRBV7-9 and TRBJ2-6, the full variable domain reads DTGVSQNPRHKITKRGQNVTFRCDPISEHNRLYWYRQTLGQGPEFLTYFQNEAQLEKSRLLSDRFSAERPKGSFSTLEIQRTEQGDSAMYLCASRTGGPSGANVLTFGAGSRLTVL.

The J gene is TRBJ2-3, the V gene TRBV30, with 9 bases fitting TRBD2. CDR3 size: 15 residues. The V gene end was trimmed by 0 bases and the J gene end by 4 bases; junction bases not matched to a gene: 5. Germline CDR1 GTSNPN, CDR2 SVGIG (reference sequence). The CDR3 bases are TGTGCCTGGAGTGTTCTAGCGGGGTTGGCAGATACGCAGTATTTT. Translation: CAWSVLAGLADTQYF. Full variable domain (outside the CDR3, taken from reference TRBV30 and TRBJ2-3): SQTIHQWPATLVQPVGSPLSLECTVEGTSNPNLYWYRQAAGRGLQLLFYSVGIGQISSEVPQNLSASRPQDRQFILSSKKLLLSDSGFYLCAWSVLAGLADTQYFGPGTRLTVL.